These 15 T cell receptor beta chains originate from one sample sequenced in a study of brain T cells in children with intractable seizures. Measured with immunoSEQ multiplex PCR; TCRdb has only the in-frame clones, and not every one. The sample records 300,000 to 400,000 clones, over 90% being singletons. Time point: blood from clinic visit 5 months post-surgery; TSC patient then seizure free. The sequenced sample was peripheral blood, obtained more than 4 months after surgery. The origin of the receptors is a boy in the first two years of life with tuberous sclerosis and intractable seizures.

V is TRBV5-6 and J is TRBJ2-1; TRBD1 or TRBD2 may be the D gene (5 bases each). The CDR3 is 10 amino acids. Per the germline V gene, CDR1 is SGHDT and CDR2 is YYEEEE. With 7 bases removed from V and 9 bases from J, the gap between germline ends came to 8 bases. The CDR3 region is CASGGIEQFF. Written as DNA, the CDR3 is TGTGCCAGCGGGGGTATTGAGCAGTTCTTC.

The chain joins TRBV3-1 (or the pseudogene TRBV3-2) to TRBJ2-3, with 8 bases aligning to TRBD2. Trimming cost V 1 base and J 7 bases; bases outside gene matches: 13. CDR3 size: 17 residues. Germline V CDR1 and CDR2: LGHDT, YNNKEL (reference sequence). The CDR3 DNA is TGTGCCAGCAGCCAAGTGGCGGAGCGGGGGTTCCGGCATACGCAGTATTTT. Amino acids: CASSQVAERGFRHTQYF.

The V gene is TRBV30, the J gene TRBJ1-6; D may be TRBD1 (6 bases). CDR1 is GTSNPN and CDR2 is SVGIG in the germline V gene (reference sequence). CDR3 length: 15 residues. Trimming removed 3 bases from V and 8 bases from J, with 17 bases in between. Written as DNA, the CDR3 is TGTGCCTGGAGGGGTGTGGGGGGCGCATATTCACCCCTCCACTTT. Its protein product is CAWRGVGGAYSPLHF.

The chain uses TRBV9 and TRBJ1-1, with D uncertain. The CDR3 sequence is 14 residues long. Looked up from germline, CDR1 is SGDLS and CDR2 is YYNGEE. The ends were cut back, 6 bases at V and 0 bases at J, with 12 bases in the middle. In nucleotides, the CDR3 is TGTGCCAGCAAGGAAGGTGCACTGAACACTGAAGCTTTCTTT. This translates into CASKEGALNTEAFF.

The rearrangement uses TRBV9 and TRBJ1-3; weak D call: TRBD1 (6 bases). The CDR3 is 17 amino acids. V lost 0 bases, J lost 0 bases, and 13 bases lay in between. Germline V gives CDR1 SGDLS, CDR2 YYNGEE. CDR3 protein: CASSVGRRTDSGNTIYF. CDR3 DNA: TGTGCCAGCAGCGTAGGTAGGCGGACAGACTCTGGAAACACCATATATTTT.

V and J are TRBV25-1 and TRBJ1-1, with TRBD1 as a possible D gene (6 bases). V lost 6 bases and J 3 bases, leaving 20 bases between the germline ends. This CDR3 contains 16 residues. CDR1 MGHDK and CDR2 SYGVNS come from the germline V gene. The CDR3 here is CASREHRDTPYTEAFF. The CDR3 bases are TGTGCCAGCAGAGAGCACCGGGACACCCCATACACTGAAGCTTTCTTT.

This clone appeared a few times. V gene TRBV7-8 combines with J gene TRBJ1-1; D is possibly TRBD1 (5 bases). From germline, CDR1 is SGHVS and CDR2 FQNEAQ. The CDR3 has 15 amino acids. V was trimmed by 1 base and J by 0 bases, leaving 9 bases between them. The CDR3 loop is CASSLEGDLNTEAFF. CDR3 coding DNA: TGTGCCAGCAGCTTAGAAGGGGATTTGAACACTGAAGCTTTCTTT.

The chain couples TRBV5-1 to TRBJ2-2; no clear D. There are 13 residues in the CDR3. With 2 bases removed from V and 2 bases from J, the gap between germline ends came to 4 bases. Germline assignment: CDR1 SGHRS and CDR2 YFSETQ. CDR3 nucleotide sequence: TGCGCCAGCAGCTTAGATAACACCGGGGAGCTGTTTTTT. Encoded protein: CASSLDNTGELFF.

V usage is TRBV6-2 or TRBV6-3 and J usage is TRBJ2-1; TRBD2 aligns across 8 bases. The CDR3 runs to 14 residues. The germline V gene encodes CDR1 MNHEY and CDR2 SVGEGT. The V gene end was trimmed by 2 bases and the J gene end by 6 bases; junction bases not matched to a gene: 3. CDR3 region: CASSYPGGGNEQFF. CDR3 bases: TGTGCCAGCAGTTACCCGGGGGGGGGCAATGAGCAGTTCTTC.

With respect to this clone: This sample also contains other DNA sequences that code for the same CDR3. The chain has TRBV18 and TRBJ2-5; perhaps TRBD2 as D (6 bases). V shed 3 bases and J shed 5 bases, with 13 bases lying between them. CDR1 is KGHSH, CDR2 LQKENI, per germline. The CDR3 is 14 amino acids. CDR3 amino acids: CASSPTGVEETQYF. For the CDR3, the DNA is TGTGCCAGCTCACCCACGGGGGTCGAGGAGACCCAGTACTTC.

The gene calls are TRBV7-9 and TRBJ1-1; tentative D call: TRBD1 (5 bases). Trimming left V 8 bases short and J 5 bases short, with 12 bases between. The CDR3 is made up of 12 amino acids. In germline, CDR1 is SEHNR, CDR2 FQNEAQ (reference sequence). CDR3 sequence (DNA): TGTGCCAGCCGGGGACTCGGGACTGAAGCTTTCTTT. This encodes CASRGLGTEAFF. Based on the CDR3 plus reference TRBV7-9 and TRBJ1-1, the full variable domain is DTGVSQNPRHKITKRGQNVTFRCDPISEHNRLYWYRQTLGQGPEFLTYFQNEAQLEKSRLLSDRFSAERPKGSFSTLEIQRTEQGDSAMYLCASRGLGTEAFFGQGTRLTVV.

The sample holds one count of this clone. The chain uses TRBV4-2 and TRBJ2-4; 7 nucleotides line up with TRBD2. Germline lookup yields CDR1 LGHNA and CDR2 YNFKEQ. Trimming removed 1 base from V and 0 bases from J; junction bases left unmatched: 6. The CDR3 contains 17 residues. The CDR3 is CASSQVRTSKAKNIQYF. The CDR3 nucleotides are TGTGCCAGCAGCCAAGTAAGGACTAGTAAAGCCAAAAACATTCAGTACTTC.

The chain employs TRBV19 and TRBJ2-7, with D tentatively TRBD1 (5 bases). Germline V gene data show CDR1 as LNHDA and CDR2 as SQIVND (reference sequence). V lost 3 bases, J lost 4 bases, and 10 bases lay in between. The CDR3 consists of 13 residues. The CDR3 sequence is CASSMWPGYEQYF. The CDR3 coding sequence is TGTGCCAGTAGTATGTGGCCAGGGTACGAGCAGTACTTC. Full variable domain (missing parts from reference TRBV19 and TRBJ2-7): DGGITQSPKYLFRKEGQNVTLSCEQNLNHDAMYWYRQDPGQGLRLIYYSQIVNDFQKGDIAEGYSVSREKKESFPLTVTSAQKNPTAFYLCASSMWPGYEQYFGPGTRLTVT.

The CDR3: CASSWTGSDSPLHF. The DNA for the CDR3 is TGTGCCAGTAGCTGGACAGGGTCGGATTCACCCCTCCACTTT. The V gene is TRBV19, the J gene TRBJ1-6; 8 bases are a match to TRBD1. Germline CDR1 and CDR2: LNHDA and SQIVND (reference sequence). Unmatched junction bases numbered 6, after V lost 6 bases and J lost 8 bases. CDR3 size: 14 residues.

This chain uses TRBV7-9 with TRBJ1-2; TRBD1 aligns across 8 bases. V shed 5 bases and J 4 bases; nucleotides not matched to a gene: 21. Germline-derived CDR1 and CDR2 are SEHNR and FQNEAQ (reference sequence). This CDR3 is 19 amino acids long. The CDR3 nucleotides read TGTGCCAGCAGCAGCGGACACTTACCCAGGGGGCCTTTTCTCTATGGCTACACCTTC. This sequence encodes CASSSGHLPRGPFLYGYTF.